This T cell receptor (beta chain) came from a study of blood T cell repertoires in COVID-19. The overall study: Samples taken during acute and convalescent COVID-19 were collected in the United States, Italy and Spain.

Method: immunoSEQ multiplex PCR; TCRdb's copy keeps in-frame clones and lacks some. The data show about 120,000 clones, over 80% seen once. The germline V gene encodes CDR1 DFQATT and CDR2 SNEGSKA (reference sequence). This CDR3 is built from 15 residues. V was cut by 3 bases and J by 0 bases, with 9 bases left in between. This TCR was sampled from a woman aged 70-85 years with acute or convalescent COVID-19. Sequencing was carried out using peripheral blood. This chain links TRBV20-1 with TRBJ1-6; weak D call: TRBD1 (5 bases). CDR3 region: CSASGADSYNSPLHF. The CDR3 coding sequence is TGCAGTGCTAGTGGGGCAGACTCCTATAATTCACCCCTCCACTTT.